This entry concerns a single TCR beta chain. This entry is derived from a study of cytomegalovirus exposure and HLA in healthy donors. Germline trimming cut 3 bases from V and 0 bases from J; bases unmatched to any gene: 5. This CDR3 comprises 16 residues. The germline gives CDR1 SGHRS, CDR2 YFSETQ. Vbeta (60) and Jbeta (13) primers were used in the PCR. The method was immunoSEQ multiplex PCR; TCRdb's version includes in-frame clones alone and lacks a portion of them. The repertoire holds about 59,000 clones, with 65% to 80% as singletons. Sequenced input: PBMCs. The sequence was obtained from a man aged 30 to 45 in good health and CMV-seropositive. V gene TRBV5-1 combines with J gene TRBJ2-5, with TRBD1 identical over 10 bases. DNA of the CDR3: TGCGCCAGCAGCTCACCGACAGGGGGCTACCAAGAGACCCAGTACTTC. This encodes CASSSPTGGYQETQYF.